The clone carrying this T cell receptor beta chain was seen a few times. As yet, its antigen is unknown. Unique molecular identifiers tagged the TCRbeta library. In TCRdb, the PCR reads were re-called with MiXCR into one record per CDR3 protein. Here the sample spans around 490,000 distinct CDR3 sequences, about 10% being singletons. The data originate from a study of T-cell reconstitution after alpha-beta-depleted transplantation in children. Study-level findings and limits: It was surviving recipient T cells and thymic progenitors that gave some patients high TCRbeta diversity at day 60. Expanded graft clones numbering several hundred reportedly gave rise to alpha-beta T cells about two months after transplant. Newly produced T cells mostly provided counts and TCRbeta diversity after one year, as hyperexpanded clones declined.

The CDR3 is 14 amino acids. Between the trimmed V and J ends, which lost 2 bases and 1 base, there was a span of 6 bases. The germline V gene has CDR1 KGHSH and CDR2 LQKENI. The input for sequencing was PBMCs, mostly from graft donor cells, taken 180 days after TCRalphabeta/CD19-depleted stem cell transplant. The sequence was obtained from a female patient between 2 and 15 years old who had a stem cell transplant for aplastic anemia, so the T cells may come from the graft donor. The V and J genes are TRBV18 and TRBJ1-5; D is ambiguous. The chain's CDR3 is CASSPGDSNQPQHF. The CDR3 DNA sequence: TGTGCCAGCTCACCAGGAGACAGCAATCAGCCCCAGCATTTT.